A selection of T cell receptor beta chains follows, all from one sample in a study of T-cell memory formation after mild COVID-19. A single record per CDR3 protein comes from TCRdb applying MiXCR to the 5' RACE reads. Of fewer than 450,000 distinct CDR3 sequences detected, 20% to 25% appear once; the ten largest clones hold around 8.8%. The specimen was PBMCs or a T cell subset sorted from them (not recorded which). The origin of the receptors is an adult woman who had mild COVID-19 (a few samples of this study predate the infection). Cell type and time point are not known. The CDR3 runs from the conserved cysteine through the conserved F or W. Each record gives: clone size, D gene, V gene, J gene, CDR3 protein, CDR3 DNA. D genes are given only for firm matches. Size is stated for part of the rows, as once, few or many counts, or as a class when the clone is expanded.

NA	NA	TRBV7-8	TRBJ2-3	CASSLVEGFSTDTQYF	TGTGCCAGCAGCTTAGTTGAGGGATTTTCCACAGATACGCAGTATTTT
NA	NA	TRBV12-3/TRBV12-4	TRBJ1-3	CASSLGEHVLSGNTIYF	TGTGCCAGCAGTTTAGGGGAACATGTCCTCTCTGGAAACACCATATATTTT
NA	TRBD1	TRBV19	TRBJ2-3	CASSPQGATDTQYF	TGTGCCAGTAGTCCCCAGGGGGCGACAGATACGCAGTATTTT
NA	TRBD1	TRBV18	TRBJ2-1	CASSPLGQAHYNEQFF	TGTGCCAGCTCACCTCTGGGACAGGCCCACTACAATGAGCAGTTCTTC
NA	NA	TRBV12-3/TRBV12-4	TRBJ2-5	CASSFRGGGARETQYF	TGTGCCAGCAGTTTCAGGGGTGGGGGAGCTAGGGAGACCCAGTACTTC
NA	TRBD2	TRBV4-3	TRBJ2-1	CASSQGSGGGSYNEQFF	TGCGCCAGCAGCCAAGGAAGCGGGGGCGGCTCCTACAATGAGCAGTTCTTC
NA	NA	TRBV20-1	TRBJ2-3	CSAGGWTVTTDTQYF	TGCAGTGCTGGGGGGTGGACAGTCACCACCGATACGCAGTATTTT
NA	TRBD1	TRBV7-3	TRBJ1-6	CASSQGGQGNSPLHF	TGTGCCAGCAGCCAGGGGGGACAGGGGAATTCACCCCTCCACTTT
few	NA	TRBV4-1	TRBJ1-2	CASSQDRGAGINYGYTF	TGCGCCAGCAGCCAAGATAGGGGGGCAGGGATTAACTATGGCTACACCTTC
few	NA	TRBV10-3	TRBJ2-1	CAIRGGGDRKDSYNEQFF	TGTGCCATCAGGGGGGGAGGGGACAGGAAGGATTCCTACAATGAGCAGTTCTTC
NA	NA	TRBV6-5	TRBJ2-2	CASSYSSRGAGELFF	TGTGCCAGCAGTTACTCTAGCAGGGGGGCCGGGGAGCTGTTTTTT
few	NA	TRBV7-8	TRBJ1-3	CASSLLDGAISGNTIYF	TGTGCCAGCAGCTTACTCGACGGAGCAATCTCTGGAAACACCATATATTTT
few	TRBD1	TRBV29-1	TRBJ2-3	CSALTGGAVTDTQYF	TGCAGCGCTCTCACAGGGGGCGCGGTAACAGATACGCAGTATTTT
few	NA	TRBV7-8	TRBJ2-2	CASSLVRGVAGELFF	TGTGCCAGCAGCTTAGTACGCGGAGTGGCCGGGGAGCTGTTTTTT
NA	TRBD1	TRBV5-1	TRBJ2-7	CASSFQSGTVYEQYF	TGCGCCAGCAGCTTCCAATCCGGGACAGTTTACGAGCAGTACTTC
NA	NA	TRBV4-1	TRBJ2-5	CASSLGRRETQYF	TGCGCCAGCAGCCTGGGGCGGAGGGAGACCCAGTACTTC
NA	NA	TRBV29-1	TRBJ1-1	CRVVDGDTEAFF	TGCAGAGTTGTTGATGGGGACACTGAAGCTTTCTTT
few	NA	TRBV5-1	TRBJ2-2	CASSLGSRVNTGELFF	TGCGCCAGCAGCTTGGGTTCCAGGGTGAACACCGGGGAGCTGTTTTTT
once	NA	TRBV20-1	TRBJ2-3	CSAEGGASTDTQYF	TGCAGTGCCGAGGGCGGGGCTAGCACAGATACGCAGTATTTT
few	TRBD2	TRBV14	TRBJ2-5	CASSQTPGLAAPVETQYF	TGTGCCAGCAGCCAAACTCCGGGACTAGCGGCCCCCGTGGAGACCCAGTACTTC
few	TRBD2	TRBV6-5	TRBJ2-3	CASRQLAGGRNFTDTQYF	TGTGCCAGCAGGCAACTAGCGGGGGGCCGAAATTTCACAGATACGCAGTATTTT
NA	NA	TRBV18	TRBJ1-3	CASSPGSQRSGNTIYF	TGTGCCAGCTCACCTGGCAGCCAACGCTCTGGAAACACCATATATTTT
NA	NA	TRBV29-1	TRBJ1-1	CSVVIQQGTEAFF	TGCAGCGTTGTAATACAGCAAGGCACTGAAGCTTTCTTT
NA	NA	TRBV24-1	TRBJ2-1	CATSDLGQGRNNEQFF	TGTGCCACCAGTGATTTGGGGCAGGGTCGGAACAATGAGCAGTTCTTC
few	NA	TRBV5-4	TRBJ2-3	CASLLRANTDTQYF	TGTGCCAGCCTTCTCCGCGCCAACACAGATACGCAGTATTTT
NA	TRBD1	TRBV6-5	TRBJ2-5	CASRPGQGGETQYF	TGTGCCAGCAGACCGGGACAGGGTGGTGAGACCCAGTACTTC
NA	NA	TRBV7-9	TRBJ2-2	CASSLAHLENTGELFF	TGTGCCAGCAGCTTAGCCCACCTTGAGAACACCGGGGAGCTGTTTTTT
NA	NA	TRBV7-2	TRBJ2-2	CASAMEGLRTGELFF	TGTGCCAGCGCCATGGAAGGCTTAAGGACCGGGGAGCTGTTTTTT
few	NA	TRBV10-3	TRBJ2-7	CAISEDTYEQYF	TGTGCCATCAGTGAGGACACTTACGAGCAGTACTTC
few	NA	TRBV20-1	TRBJ2-1	CSAGRGHEQFF	TGCAGTGCGGGCCGGGGCCATGAGCAGTTCTTC
few	NA	TRBV12-3/TRBV12-4	TRBJ2-1	CASRPRDLEEFF	TGTGCCAGCAGACCCCGGGACTTAGAGGAGTTCTTC
few	NA	TRBV12-3/TRBV12-4	TRBJ2-4	CASSFKGDIQYF	TGTGCCAGCAGTTTTAAGGGTGACATTCAGTACTTC
NA	NA	TRBV7-9	TRBJ1-2	CASSIEAAVSGYTF	TGTGCCAGCAGCATAGAGGCAGCTGTATCGGGCTACACCTTC
few	TRBD1	TRBV19	TRBJ2-2	CASTNQGVVSGELFF	TGTGCCAGTACCAACCAGGGGGTCGTGTCCGGGGAGCTGTTTTTT
many	NA	TRBV7-9	TRBJ2-2	CASSLSTGELFF	TGTGCCAGCAGCTTAAGCACCGGGGAGCTGTTTTTT
NA	NA	TRBV7-9	TRBJ2-5	CASSPLGQIQETQYF	TGTGCCAGCAGCCCCCTTGGACAGATCCAAGAGACCCAGTACTTC